This TCR beta chain was identified during a study of beta chain features in type 1 diabetes. In the case of this clone: What it binds is not known.

Every isolated RNA sample was fully reverse transcribed, so sequencing captured expressed TCRB transcripts. Only in-frame clones appear in the TCRdb table, and some are missing; sequencing was by immunoSEQ multiplex PCR. In the table there are about 340,000 clones, roughly 14% of which are singletons. The CDR3 contains 21 residues. Unmatched junction bases numbered 15, after V lost 0 bases and J lost 0 bases. Germline CDR1 LGHNA, CDR2 YSLEER. General study results and limits: Type 1 diabetes patients had moderately but significantly shorter TCRB CDR3s in all four CD4+ subsets.

This receptor was identified in a woman under 30 with type 1 diabetes. The rearrangement joins TRBV4-3 to TRBJ2-4, with 9 nucleotides matching TRBD1. Sequencing was done on a sample of naive CD4+ T cells from blood. The CDR3 region is CASSQDATGGARTGAKNIQYF. CDR3 coding DNA: TGCGCCAGCAGCCAAGACGCCACAGGGGGCGCAAGGACCGGAGCCAAAAACATTCAGTACTTC.